This entry concerns a single T cell receptor (beta chain). Produced via immunoSEQ multiplex PCR; TCRdb's table is partial and in-frame only. The profile shows about 49,000 clones, 85% to 90% of them singletons. The data were taken from a study of blood T cell repertoires in COVID-19. The CDR3 sequence is 14 residues long. The trim removed 6 bases at V and 4 bases at J, leaving 2 bases unmatched. Per germline, CDR1 ENHRY and CDR2 SYGVKD. The source of this sequence is a woman older than 75 with COVID-19, enrolled during active disease. Sequenced sample: peripheral blood. This sequence joins TRBV10-3 and TRBJ2-1; 11 bases map to TRBD1. CDR3 DNA: TGTGCCATCAGACGGGACAGGGGGTACAATGAGCAGTTCTTC. Translating gives CAIRRDRGYNEQFF.